These 6 T cell receptor beta chains were all obtained from the same sample, sequenced in a study of blood T cell repertoires in COVID-19. Some clones are missing from TCRdb's copy, which holds only in-frame ones; the method was immunoSEQ multiplex PCR. Among about 250,000 clones listed, approximately 83% were seen once. Sequencing was carried out using PBMCs or T cells enriched from blood (not recorded which). The receptors were gathered from a woman in her 40s who had been exposed to COVID-19.

This clone has a handful of counts. The chain carries TRBV2 and TRBJ2-7, with 9 bases identical to TRBD2. The V gene end was trimmed by 7 bases and the J gene end by 7 bases; junction bases not matched to a gene: 20. Germline CDR1 and CDR2: SNHLY and FYNNEI. This CDR3 contains 17 residues. Here the CDR3 reads CASTPKPSGEPRGEQYF. Written as DNA, the CDR3 is TGTGCCAGCACCCCTAAGCCTAGCGGGGAACCCCGTGGAGAGCAGTACTTC.

The gene calls are TRBV4-2 and TRBJ2-4, with no clear D. From germline, CDR1 is LGHNA and CDR2 YNFKEQ. The CDR3 is 15 amino acids. V shed 0 bases and J shed 10 bases, with 16 bases lying between them. This CDR3 is CASSQDRPPASIQYF. The CDR3 nucleotides read TGTGCCAGCAGCCAAGATCGTCCACCAGCGAGTATTCAGTACTTC.

This clone was observed a single time. This rearrangement joins TRBV9 to TRBJ1-3; TRBD1 agrees at 9 bases. After removal of 4 bases from V and 8 bases from J, the junction contained 13 bases not matched to a gene. The CDR3 consists of 16 residues. In germline, CDR1 is SGDLS, CDR2 YYNGEE. The CDR3 reads CASSPPQGQGSDTIYF. The CDR3 region has the DNA TGTGCCAGCAGCCCCCCACAGGGACAGGGAAGCGACACCATATATTTT. Full variable domain (missing parts from reference TRBV9 and TRBJ1-3): DSGVTQTPKHLITATGQRVTLRCSPRSGDLSVYWYQQSLDQGLQFLIQYYNGEERAKGNILERFSAQQFPDLHSELNLSSLELGDSALYFCASSPPQGQGSDTIYFGEGSWLTVV.

This chain joins TRBV5-8 and TRBJ2-1; the match to TRBD1 covers 10 bases. Trimming removed 4 bases from V and 8 bases from J; junction bases left unmatched: 9. There are 15 residues in the CDR3. Looked up from germline, CDR1 is SGHTS and CDR2 is YDEGEE. In nucleotides, the CDR3 is TGTGCCAGCAGCAGGGGGACAGGGGTTTGGGATGAGCAGTTCTTC. Protein sequence: CASSRGTGVWDEQFF.

This clone was observed a handful of times. The rearrangement joins TRBV2 to TRBJ2-1; D is unclear. The V gene's germline CDR1 is SNHLY and CDR2 FYNNEI. V was clipped by 8 bases and J by 7 bases, with 18 bases between them. This CDR3 region has 14 residues. CDR3 nucleotides: TGTGCCAGCGAGAGTGAAATGCATTGGAATGAGCAGTTCTTC. Translation: CASESEMHWNEQFF.

Points on this clone: Different DNA sequences within this sample yield the same CDR3. The CDR3 nucleotides are TGCAGTGCCCCCGGTAACACTGAAGCTTTCTTT. Translating gives CSAPGNTEAFF. V is TRBV20-1 and J is TRBJ1-1; D unclear. The V gene lost 6 bases and the J gene lost 2 bases, with 7 bases spanning the gap. The CDR3 loop spans 11 amino acids. Germline loops: CDR1 DFQATT, CDR2 SNEGSKA (reference sequence).